This TCR beta chain was retrieved from a study of blood T cell repertoires in COVID-19. Germline V gene sequence: CDR1 SGHDN, CDR2 FVKESK. The CDR3 is made up of 17 amino acids. V lost 4 bases, J lost 2 bases, and 8 bases stayed unmatched. Data came from immunoSEQ multiplex PCR; TCRdb stores just in-frame clones and leaves some out. Altogether roughly 120,000 clones are present, around nine tenths being singletons, with the ten largest covering roughly 4%. Sample: peripheral blood. This TCR came from a man between 40 and 49 years old with acute or convalescent COVID-19. This sequence joins TRBV14 and TRBJ2-6, with 7 bases that match TRBD2. The DNA of the CDR3 is TGTGCCAGCAGCCCGTGGGAGGGTCAGACTGGGGCCAACGTCCTGACTTTC. Translation: CASSPWEGQTGANVLTF. Filled out from reference TRBV14 and TRBJ2-6, the complete variable domain reads EAGVTQFPSHSVIEKGQTVTLRCDPISGHDNLYWYRRVMGKEIKFLLHFVKESKQDESGMPNNRFLAERTGGTYSTLKVQPAELEDSGVYFCASSPWEGQTGANVLTFGAGSRLTVL.